The 10 T cell receptor beta chains below all came from one sample that was sequenced in a study of blood T cell repertoires in COVID-19. Clones were read by immunoSEQ multiplex PCR, and TCRdb kept only the in-frame ones, dropping some. This sample has about 210,000 clones; 81% occur once, and the top ten carry around a tenth. The sample was PBMCs or T cells enriched from blood (not recorded which). These receptors all come from a man aged 35 to 55 who had recovered from COVID-19.

This chain connects TRBV6-2 or TRBV6-3 to TRBJ1-5, with 10 positions matching TRBD1. This CDR3 region has 16 residues. Losses at the gene ends were 5 bases for V and 1 base for J; bases not matched to a gene: 5. Germline-derived CDR1 and CDR2 are MNHEY and SVGEGT. CDR3 sequence: CASSPTGGGSNQPQHF. CDR3 sequence (DNA): TGTGCCAGCAGTCCGACAGGGGGCGGAAGCAATCAGCCCCAGCATTTT.

V is TRBV6-6 and J is TRBJ2-2; D may be TRBD2 (5 bases). This CDR3 has 12 residues. V was trimmed by 6 bases and J by 7 bases, leaving 9 bases between them. CDR1 MNHNY and CDR2 SVGAGI come from the germline V gene (reference sequence). CDR3 amino acids: CASRLVIGELFF. For the CDR3, the DNA is TGTGCCAGCAGACTAGTCATCGGGGAGCTGTTTTTT.

The V and J genes are TRBV6-5 and TRBJ1-4; D is perhaps TRBD1 (6 bases). This CDR3 comprises 15 residues. V lost 0 bases to trimming and J lost 4 bases, with 9 bases between them. Germline CDR1 is MNHEY and CDR2 is SVGAGI. In DNA, the CDR3 is TGTGCCAGCAGTTACTCGGCAGGGGTTAATGAAAAACTGTTTTTT. Translating gives CASSYSAGVNEKLFF.

This chain links TRBV5-1 with TRBJ2-7, with TRBD1 as a possible D gene (5 bases). V was pared by 0 bases and J by 3 bases, with 16 bases between. The length of the CDR3 is 16 residues. Germline CDR1 reads SGHRS; CDR2 reads YFSETQ. CDR3 coding DNA: TGCGCCAGCAGCTTGGGTGTAGGGGCGGACCTCTACGAGCAGTACTTC. Translation gives CASSLGVGADLYEQYF.

The chain combines TRBV27 with TRBJ2-7, with 10 bases matching TRBD1. CDR1 is MNHEY and CDR2 is SMNVEV in the germline V gene (reference sequence). The trim removed 8 bases at V and 5 bases at J, leaving 15 bases unmatched. CDR3 size: 16 residues. As DNA, the CDR3 is TGTGCCAGCCCAGGAAAGAACCGGGACAGGGGACACGAGCAGTACTTC. Its translation is CASPGKNRDRGHEQYF.

This chain joins TRBV2 and TRBJ2-7; 9 nucleotides line up with TRBD1. V was clipped by 9 bases and J by 2 bases; unmatched bases: 8. Germline loops: CDR1 SNHLY, CDR2 FYNNEI. This CDR3 region has 14 residues. The CDR3 DNA sequence: TGTGCCAGTTTGAAGGGACAGGGACCCTACGAGCAGTACTTC. Amino acids: CASLKGQGPYEQYF.

This rearrangement joins TRBV7-9 to TRBJ2-1; D is unresolved. V was pared by 4 bases and J by 9 bases, with 13 bases between. The CDR3 runs 13 residues. Germline loops: CDR1 SEHNR, CDR2 FQNEAQ (reference sequence). CDR3 loop: CASSSRPLGEQFF. CDR3 coding DNA: TGTGCCAGCAGCTCCAGACCCCTAGGTGAGCAGTTCTTC.

The chain employs TRBV7-9 and TRBJ1-4, with a weak D call TRBD1 (5 bases). The CDR3 is 14 amino acids. V shed 4 bases and J shed 4 bases, with 10 bases lying between them. Per germline, CDR1 SEHNR and CDR2 FQNEAQ (reference sequence). Here the CDR3 reads CASSSHDSNEKLFF. The CDR3 nucleotides are TGTGCCAGCAGCTCTCACGACAGTAATGAAAAACTGTTTTTT. Full variable domain (rest looked up from reference TRBV7-9 and TRBJ1-4): DTGVSQNPRHKITKRGQNVTFRCDPISEHNRLYWYRQTLGQGPEFLTYFQNEAQLEKSRLLSDRFSAERPKGSFSTLEIQRTEQGDSAMYLCASSSHDSNEKLFFGSGTQLSVL.

CDR3 sequence reads: CASSPQGTGELFF. CDR3 coding DNA: TGTGCCAGCAGCCCCCAGGGAACCGGGGAGCTGTTTTTT. The chain recombines TRBV14 with TRBJ2-2; tentative D call: TRBD1 (5 bases). V was clipped by 4 bases and J by 5 bases, with 8 bases between them. Per the germline V gene, CDR1 is SGHDN and CDR2 is FVKESK. This CDR3 contains 13 residues.

V usage is TRBV5-4 and J usage is TRBJ1-1; 7 bases are a match to TRBD1. CDR3 length: 15 amino acids. V lost 3 bases to trimming and J lost 1 base; unmatched junction nucleotides: 6. CDR1 SGHNT and CDR2 YYREEE come from the germline V gene (reference sequence). CDR3 sequence: CASSSPDRANTEAFF. In DNA form, the CDR3 reads TGTGCCAGCAGCTCCCCTGACAGGGCGAACACTGAAGCTTTCTTT.